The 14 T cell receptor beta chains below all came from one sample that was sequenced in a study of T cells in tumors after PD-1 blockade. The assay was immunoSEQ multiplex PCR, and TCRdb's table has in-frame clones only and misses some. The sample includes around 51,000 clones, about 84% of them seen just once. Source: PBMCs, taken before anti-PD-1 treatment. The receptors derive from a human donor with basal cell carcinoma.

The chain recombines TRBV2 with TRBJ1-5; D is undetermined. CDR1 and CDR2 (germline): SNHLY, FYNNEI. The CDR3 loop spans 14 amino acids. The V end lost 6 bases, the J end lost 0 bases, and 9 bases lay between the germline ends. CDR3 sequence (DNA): TGTGCCAGCAGCGCCGGGTATAGCAATCAGCCCCAGCATTTT. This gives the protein CASSAGYSNQPQHF.

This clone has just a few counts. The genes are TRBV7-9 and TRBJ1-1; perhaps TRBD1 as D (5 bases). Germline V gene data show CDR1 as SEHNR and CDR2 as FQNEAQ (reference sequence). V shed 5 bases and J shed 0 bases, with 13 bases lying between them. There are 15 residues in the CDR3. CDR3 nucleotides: TGTGCCAGCAGCACAGCGGGGACCGTGAACACTGAAGCTTTCTTT. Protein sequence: CASSTAGTVNTEAFF. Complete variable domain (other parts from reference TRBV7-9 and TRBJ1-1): DTGVSQNPRHKITKRGQNVTFRCDPISEHNRLYWYRQTLGQGPEFLTYFQNEAQLEKSRLLSDRFSAERPKGSFSTLEIQRTEQGDSAMYLCASSTAGTVNTEAFFGQGTRLTVV.

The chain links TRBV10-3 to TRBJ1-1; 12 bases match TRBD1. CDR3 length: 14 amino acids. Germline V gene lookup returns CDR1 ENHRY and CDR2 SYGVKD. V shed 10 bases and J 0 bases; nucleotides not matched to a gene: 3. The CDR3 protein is CATRDRGLNTEAFF. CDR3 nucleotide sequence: TGTGCCACCAGGGACAGGGGGCTGAACACTGAAGCTTTCTTT.

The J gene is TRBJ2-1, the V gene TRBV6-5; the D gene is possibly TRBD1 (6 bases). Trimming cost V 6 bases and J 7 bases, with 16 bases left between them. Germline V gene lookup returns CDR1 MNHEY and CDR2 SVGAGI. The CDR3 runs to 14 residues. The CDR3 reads CASRPGVYGNEQFF. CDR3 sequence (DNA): TGTGCCAGCAGACCAGGGGTTTATGGGAATGAGCAGTTCTTC.

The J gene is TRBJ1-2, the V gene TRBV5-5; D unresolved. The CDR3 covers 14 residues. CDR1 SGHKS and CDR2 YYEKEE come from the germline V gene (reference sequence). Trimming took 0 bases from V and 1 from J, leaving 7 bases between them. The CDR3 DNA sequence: TGTGCCAGCAGCTTGGGGGCGGATAACTATGGCTACACCTTC. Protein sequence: CASSLGADNYGYTF. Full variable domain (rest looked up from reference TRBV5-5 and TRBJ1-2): DAGVTQSPTHLIKTRGQQVTLRCSPISGHKSVSWYQQVLGQGPQFIFQYYEKEERGRGNFPDRFSARQFPNYSSELNVNALLLGDSALYLCASSLGADNYGYTFGSGTRLTVV.

This CDR3 reads CATSATGTIDTGELFF. DNA of the CDR3: TGTGCCACCAGCGCCACCGGGACAATTGACACCGGGGAGCTGTTTTTT. This sequence joins TRBV24-1 and TRBJ2-2, with D possibly TRBD1 on 6 matching bases. Trimming stripped 7 bases from V and 3 bases from J, with 17 bases between. This CDR3 has 16 amino acids. Germline V lookup: CDR1 KGHDR, CDR2 SFDVKD.

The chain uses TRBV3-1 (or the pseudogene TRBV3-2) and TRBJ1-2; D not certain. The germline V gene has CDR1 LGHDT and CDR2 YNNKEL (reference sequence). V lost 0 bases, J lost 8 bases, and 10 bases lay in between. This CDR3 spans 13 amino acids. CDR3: CASSQERHQGYTF. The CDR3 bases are TGTGCCAGCAGCCAAGAGCGGCATCAGGGCTACACCTTC.

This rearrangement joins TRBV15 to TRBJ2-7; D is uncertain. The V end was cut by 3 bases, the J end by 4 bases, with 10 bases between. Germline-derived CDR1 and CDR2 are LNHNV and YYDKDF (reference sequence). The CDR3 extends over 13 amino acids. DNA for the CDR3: TGTGCCACCAGCAGGGATTTTAAGTACGAGCAGTACTTC. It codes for CATSRDFKYEQYF.

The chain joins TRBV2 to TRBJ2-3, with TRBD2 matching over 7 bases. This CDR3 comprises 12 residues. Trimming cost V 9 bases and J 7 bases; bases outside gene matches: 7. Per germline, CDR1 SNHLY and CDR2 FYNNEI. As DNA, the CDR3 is TGTGCCAGTGAGGACGGGGGGAATACGCAGTATTTT. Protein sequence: CASEDGGNTQYF.

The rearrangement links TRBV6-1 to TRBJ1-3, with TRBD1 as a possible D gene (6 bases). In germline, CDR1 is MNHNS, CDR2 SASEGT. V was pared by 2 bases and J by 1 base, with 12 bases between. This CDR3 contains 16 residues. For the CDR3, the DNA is TGTGCCAGCAGTGAATCATGGACAGTTTCTGGAAACACCATATATTTT. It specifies CASSESWTVSGNTIYF.

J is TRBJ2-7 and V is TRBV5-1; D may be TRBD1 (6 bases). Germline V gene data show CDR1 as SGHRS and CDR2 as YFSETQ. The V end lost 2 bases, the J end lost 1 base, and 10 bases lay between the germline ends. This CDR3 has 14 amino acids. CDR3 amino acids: CASSFSRGSYEQYF. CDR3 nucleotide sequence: TGCGCCAGCAGCTTTAGCAGGGGATCCTACGAGCAGTACTTC.

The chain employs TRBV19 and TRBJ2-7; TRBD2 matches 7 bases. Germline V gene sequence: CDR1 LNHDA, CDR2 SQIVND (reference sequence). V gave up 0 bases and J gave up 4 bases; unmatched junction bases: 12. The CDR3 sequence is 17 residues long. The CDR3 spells CASSIEATGTISYEQYF. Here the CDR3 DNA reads TGTGCCAGTAGTATAGAAGCCACCGGGACTATTTCTTACGAGCAGTACTTC. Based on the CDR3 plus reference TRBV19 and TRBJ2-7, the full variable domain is DGGITQSPKYLFRKEGQNVTLSCEQNLNHDAMYWYRQDPGQGLRLIYYSQIVNDFQKGDIAEGYSVSREKKESFPLTVTSAQKNPTAFYLCASSIEATGTISYEQYFGPGTRLTVT.

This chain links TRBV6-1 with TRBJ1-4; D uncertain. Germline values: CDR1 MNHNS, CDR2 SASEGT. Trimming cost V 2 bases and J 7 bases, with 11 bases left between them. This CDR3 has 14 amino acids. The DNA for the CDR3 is TGTGCCAGCAGTGAACTGGGTGGAGGTGAAAAACTGTTTTTT. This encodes CASSELGGGEKLFF.

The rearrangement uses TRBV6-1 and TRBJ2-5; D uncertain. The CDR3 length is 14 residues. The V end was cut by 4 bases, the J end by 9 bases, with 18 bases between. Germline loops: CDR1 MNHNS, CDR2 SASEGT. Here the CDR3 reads CASSVAGQEVPQYF. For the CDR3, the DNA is TGTGCCAGCAGTGTAGCAGGTCAAGAAGTTCCCCAGTACTTC.